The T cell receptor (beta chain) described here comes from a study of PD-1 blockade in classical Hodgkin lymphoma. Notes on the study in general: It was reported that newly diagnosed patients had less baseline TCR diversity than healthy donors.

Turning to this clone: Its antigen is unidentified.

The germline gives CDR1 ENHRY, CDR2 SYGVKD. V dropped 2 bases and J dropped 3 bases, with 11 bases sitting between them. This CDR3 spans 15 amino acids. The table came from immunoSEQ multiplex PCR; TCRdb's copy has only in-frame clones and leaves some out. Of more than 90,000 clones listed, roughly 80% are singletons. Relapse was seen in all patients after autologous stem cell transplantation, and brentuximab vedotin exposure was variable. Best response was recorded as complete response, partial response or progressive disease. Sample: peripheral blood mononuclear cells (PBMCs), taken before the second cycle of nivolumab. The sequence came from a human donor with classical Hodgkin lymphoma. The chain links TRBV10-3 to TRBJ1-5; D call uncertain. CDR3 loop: CAISEGVEYNQPQHF. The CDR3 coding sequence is TGTGCCATCAGTGAGGGTGTTGAATACAATCAGCCCCAGCATTTT.